The 30 T cell receptor beta chains below were found in one sample sequenced in a study of T cells after yellow fever vaccination (dated by TCRdb to between 2018 and 2021). Libraries came from 5' RACE. The run used an Illumina HiSeq 2500. TCRdb's own reprocessing of the public reads used fastp at Q25 and MiXCR and kept productive beta chains. When rows share a CDR3 protein, they turn into one entry using the most common DNA and genes. In this sample the table shows over 300,000 distinct CDR3 sequences, about 6.6% of which occur a single time. Over 15% of the sample comes from the top ten. Read against the paper, the sample's treatment or condition label means: live attenuated yellow fever vaccine strain. The sample in question was PBMCs, obtained roughly seven weeks after the first yellow fever vaccination. These receptor sequences come from a man younger than 30 who received the YFV17D yellow fever vaccine.

The genes are TRBV7-3 and TRBJ2-3; 14 positions agree with TRBD2. The germline V gene has CDR1 SGHTA and CDR2 FQGTGA. The CDR3 covers 18 residues. V lost 5 bases to trimming and J lost 8 bases; unmatched junction nucleotides: 15. The CDR3 here is CASSRGPGTSGGRGTQYF. DNA for the CDR3: TGTGCCAGCAGCCGAGGACCCGGGACTAGCGGGGGACGGGGTACGCAGTATTTT.

This clonotype has more than one count but fewer than ten. The V and J genes are TRBV25-1 and TRBJ1-1; 7 bases fit TRBD1. V shed 6 bases, J shed 4 bases, and the junction held 8 bases outside the gene matches. Germline assignment: CDR1 MGHDK and CDR2 SYGVNS. The CDR3 extends over 14 amino acids. CDR3 region: CASSARGLSTEAFF. As DNA, the CDR3 is TGTGCCAGCAGCGCAAGGGGGCTAAGCACTGAAGCTTTCTTT.

This sequence joins TRBV7-2 and TRBJ2-1; 7 nucleotides line up with TRBD2. The CDR3 is 11 residues long. The junction had 7 bases not matched to a gene; V was cut back by 5 bases and J by 15 bases. Germline V gives CDR1 SGHTA, CDR2 FQGNSA. The CDR3 DNA reads as TGTGCCAGCAGCCCAAGCGGGGCTCCGTTCTTC. This sequence encodes CASSPSGAPFF.

The gene calls are TRBV6-1 and TRBJ1-1; no reliable D call. This CDR3 is 14 amino acids long. CDR1 is MNHNS, CDR2 SASEGT, per germline. V was trimmed by 4 bases and J by 1 base, leaving 10 bases between them. CDR3 loop: CASSALRTNTEAFF. CDR3 nucleotides: TGTGCCAGCAGTGCCTTACGGACGAACACTGAAGCTTTCTTT.

This clonotype turned up a few times. The chain has TRBV5-1 and TRBJ1-1; 9 nucleotides align to TRBD1. This CDR3 is 13 amino acids long. Germline trimming cut 3 bases from V and 5 bases from J; bases unmatched to any gene: 2. Germline-derived CDR1 and CDR2 are SGHRS and YFSETQ. In nucleotides, the CDR3 is TGCGCCAGCAGCTGGGACAGGGTTACTGAAGCTTTCTTT. This codes for CASSWDRVTEAFF.

The chain joins TRBV19 to TRBJ2-7; TRBD1 matches 10 bases. CDR1 and CDR2 from the germline V gene are LNHDA and SQIVND (reference sequence). V was clipped by 5 bases and J by 5 bases; unmatched bases: 6. This CDR3 is 14 amino acids long. The CDR3 here is CASSPGTGAHEQYF. Here the CDR3 DNA reads TGTGCCAGTAGTCCCGGGACAGGGGCCCACGAGCAGTACTTC.

This chain joins TRBV20-1 and TRBJ2-3, with 11 bases fitting TRBD2. V trimming: 5 bases; J trimming: 5 bases; junction bases outside the gene matches: 6. There are 14 residues in the CDR3. CDR1 is DFQATT, CDR2 SNEGSKA, per germline (reference sequence). The CDR3 sequence is CSARSTSGEDTQYF. The CDR3 coding sequence is TGCAGTGCTCGCTCGACTAGCGGGGAAGATACGCAGTATTTT.

This clonotype appeared many times. The chain uses TRBV6-4 and TRBJ1-3; D not certain. The ends were cut back, 6 bases at V and 0 bases at J, with 24 bases in the middle. The CDR3 extends over 19 amino acids. CDR1 is MRHNA and CDR2 is SNTAGT in the germline V gene. CDR3 residues: CASSQDEHYTSHSGNTIYF. CDR3 DNA: TGTGCCAGCAGCCAAGACGAACATTATACATCCCACTCTGGAAACACCATATATTTT.

This chain connects TRBV12-3 or TRBV12-4 to TRBJ2-1, with 12 bases that match TRBD2. The CDR3 spans 17 residues. The junction had 13 bases not matched to a gene; V was cut back by 5 bases and J by 8 bases. The CDR3 loop is CASSSSSGGARRDEQFF. The CDR3 nucleotides are TGTGCCAGCAGTAGTTCTAGCGGGGGGGCTCGGAGGGATGAGCAGTTCTTC.

The chain is built from TRBV4-2 and TRBJ2-3; 10 bases are a match to TRBD2. CDR1 LGHNA and CDR2 YNFKEQ come from the germline V gene. V lost 0 bases and J lost 4; bases outside the gene matches: 13. The CDR3 runs to 19 residues. As DNA, the CDR3 is TGTGCCAGCAGCCAAGAGAATGAACCGGGACTAGCGACAGCAGATACGCAGTATTTT. It is translated as CASSQENEPGLATADTQYF.

V gene TRBV7-2 combines with J gene TRBJ1-6; the D is unclear. The germline CDR1 and CDR2 sequences are SGHTA and FQGNSA. The CDR3 length is 16 residues. Trimming took off 3 bases at V and 3 bases at J, with 12 bases between the two ends. The CDR3 spells CASSFTDLFYNSPLHF. CDR3 coding DNA: TGTGCCAGCAGCTTTACGGATCTTTTCTATAATTCACCCCTCCACTTT.

This clonotype was recorded a few times. V and J are TRBV24-1 and TRBJ2-3; D gene unclear. Germline assignment: CDR1 KGHDR and CDR2 SFDVKD. There are 11 residues in the CDR3. The V and J ends lost 9 bases and 0 bases respectively, with 3 bases between them. The CDR3 nucleotides read TGTGCCACCGGTAGCACAGATACGCAGTATTTT. Its protein is CATGSTDTQYF.

This clonotype turned up a few times. This chain joins TRBV7-3 and TRBJ2-5; D is undetermined. This CDR3 is built from 13 residues. Trimming stripped 5 bases from V and 3 bases from J, with 10 bases between. The germline CDR1 and CDR2 sequences are SGHTA and FQGTGA. The CDR3 loop is CASSPSREETQYF. In DNA, the CDR3 is TGTGCCAGCAGCCCCTCTCGGGAAGAGACCCAGTACTTC.

This clonotype came up a few times. The chain recombines TRBV4-3 with TRBJ2-2; D is ambiguous. Trimming took off 1 base at V and 3 bases at J, with 3 bases between the two ends. Germline V gene lookup returns CDR1 LGHNA and CDR2 YSLEER. There are 13 residues in the CDR3. CDR3: CASSQGYTGELFF. The CDR3 bases are TGCGCCAGCAGCCAAGGATACACCGGGGAGCTGTTTTTT.

This chain joins TRBV20-1 and TRBJ2-5, with D possibly TRBD1 on 6 matching bases. V was pared by 5 bases and J by 0 bases, with 16 bases between. The CDR3 is 15 amino acids. Germline CDR1 reads DFQATT; CDR2 reads SNEGSKA (reference sequence). In DNA, the CDR3 is TGCAGTGCTTGGGACACAAGCCGGTACCAAGAGACCCAGTACTTC. This translates into CSAWDTSRYQETQYF.

This clonotype has only a few counts. V gene TRBV20-1 combines with J gene TRBJ2-3; D remains unclear. The CDR3 runs to 13 residues. Germline CDR1 reads DFQATT; CDR2 reads SNEGSKA (reference sequence). V was shortened by 3 bases and J by 3 bases, with 10 bases between the two germline ends. Here the CDR3 DNA reads TGCAGTGCTAGGAAAACTATAACAGATACGCAGTATTTT. The encoded protein is CSARKTITDTQYF.

This clonotype was seen many times. V and J are TRBV6-2 or TRBV6-3 and TRBJ2-2; D not certain. In germline, CDR1 is MNHEY, CDR2 SVGEGT. V lost 7 bases and J lost 3, with 9 bases in between. The CDR3 is 13 residues long. In DNA form, the CDR3 reads TGTGCCAGCACCCCTACGGACACCGGGGAGCTGTTTTTT. Amino acid sequence: CASTPTDTGELFF.

This clonotype appeared many times. The V gene is TRBV6-1, the J gene TRBJ1-3; possibly TRBD1 for D (6 bases). V was clipped by 5 bases and J by 0 bases, with 14 bases between them. This CDR3 spans 16 amino acids. Germline V lookup: CDR1 MNHNS, CDR2 SASEGT. As DNA, the CDR3 is TGTGCCAGCAGTCCAGGGGCGGGGAGCTCTGGAAACACCATATATTTT. Its translation: CASSPGAGSSGNTIYF.

The rearrangement uses TRBV9 and TRBJ2-2; 14 bases match TRBD2. V was pared by 1 base and J by 4 bases, with 3 bases of the junction left unmatched. The CDR3 has 17 residues. Germline V gives CDR1 SGDLS, CDR2 YYNGEE. The CDR3 DNA sequence: TGTGCCAGCAGCGTATCGACTAGCGGGGGGGGCACCGGGGAGCTGTTTTTT. Its translation: CASSVSTSGGGTGELFF.

The genes are TRBV6-1 and TRBJ1-6; tentatively, D is TRBD1 (5 bases). The ends were cut back, 8 bases at V and 0 bases at J, with 14 bases in the middle. This CDR3 region has 16 residues. In germline, CDR1 is MNHNS, CDR2 SASEGT. CDR3 sequence (DNA): TGTGCCAGCCATCGGGGGTGGCCCTCCTATAATTCACCCCTCCACTTT. As protein: CASHRGWPSYNSPLHF.

This clonotype was seen more than once but under ten times. The chain recombines TRBV25-1 with TRBJ2-1; 9 positions match TRBD2. Germline-derived CDR1 and CDR2 are MGHDK and SYGVNS. CDR3 length: 15 residues. Unmatched junction bases numbered 5, after V lost 2 bases and J lost 6 bases. CDR3 in DNA: TGTGCCAGCAGTGAAATGGGCGGGGGGGGCAATGAGCAGTTCTTC. Its protein is CASSEMGGGGNEQFF.

In its sample, this clonotype was seen a few times. This CDR3 is CASSPLERGAHKSQYF. The CDR3 DNA is TGTGCCAGCAGTCCGTTAGAGCGGGGGGCCCATAAGTCCCAGTACTTC. The J gene is TRBJ2-5, the V gene TRBV3-1; TRBD2 agrees at 9 bases. This CDR3 spans 16 amino acids. Germline values: CDR1 LGHDT, CDR2 YNNKEL (reference sequence). Trimming removed 6 bases from V and 9 bases from J; junction bases left unmatched: 17.

The rearrangement uses TRBV3-1 and TRBJ1-5; 9 nucleotides agree with TRBD1. The V gene end was trimmed by 0 bases and the J gene end by 6 bases; junction bases not matched to a gene: 9. This CDR3 has 17 residues. Germline V CDR1 and CDR2: LGHDT, YNNKEL (reference sequence). CDR3 bases: TGTGCCAGCAGCCAAGACAAAGGACAGGGGATATTTCAGCCCCAGCATTTT. It is translated as CASSQDKGQGIFQPQHF.

There are a few counts of this clonotype. This chain connects TRBV24-1 to TRBJ1-2; D is unresolved. This CDR3 spans 12 amino acids. With 9 bases removed from V and 4 bases from J, the gap between germline ends came to 11 bases. CDR1 is KGHDR and CDR2 is SFDVKD in the germline V gene. The DNA of the CDR3 is TGTGCCACCGGTTCCGGCAGCTATGGCTACACCTTC. As protein: CATGSGSYGYTF.

This clonotype was detected only a few times. The chain links TRBV12-3 or TRBV12-4 to TRBJ2-3; 12 bases fit TRBD2. V gave up 5 bases and J gave up 4 bases; unmatched junction bases: 7. The CDR3 runs 16 residues. CDR3 residues: CASSPRLAGASDTQYF. CDR3 nucleotide sequence: TGTGCCAGCAGTCCCCGACTAGCGGGGGCCTCAGATACGCAGTATTTT.

This clonotype appeared a few times. The chain couples TRBV4-1 to TRBJ1-4; 10 bases match TRBD1. The V gene's germline CDR1 is MGHRA and CDR2 YSYEKL. The CDR3 runs 16 residues. Losses at the gene ends were 1 base for V and 6 bases for J; bases not matched to a gene: 5. Here the CDR3 reads CASSQGDRGLDEKLFF. DNA for the CDR3: TGCGCCAGCAGCCAAGGAGACAGGGGGCTGGATGAAAAACTGTTTTTT.

There are many counts of this clonotype. This chain connects TRBV9 to TRBJ1-2; D unresolved. Germline V gene lookup returns CDR1 SGDLS and CDR2 YYNGEE. The CDR3 contains 11 residues. V dropped 3 bases and J dropped 4 bases, with 4 bases sitting between them. The CDR3 here is CASSALYGYTF. CDR3 DNA: TGTGCCAGCAGCGCGCTCTATGGCTACACCTTC.

This clonotype was observed many times. This chain links TRBV4-3 with TRBJ2-2, with D uncertain. V gave up 0 bases and J gave up 2 bases, with 4 bases separating them. Germline V lookup: CDR1 LGHNA, CDR2 YSLEER. This CDR3 has 14 residues. This CDR3 reads CASSQDRNTGELFF. The CDR3 coding sequence is TGCGCCAGCAGCCAAGATCGAAACACCGGGGAGCTGTTTTTT.

This clonotype has more than one count but fewer than ten. This chain uses TRBV6-5 with TRBJ2-2; no definite D call. Germline V gene data show CDR1 as MNHEY and CDR2 as SVGAGI. V was clipped by 1 base and J by 5 bases, with 11 bases between them. The CDR3 sequence is 15 residues long. CDR3 residues: CASSYFSSGTGELFF. The CDR3 DNA is TGTGCCAGCAGTTACTTTTCCTCCGGGACCGGGGAGCTGTTTTTT.

This clonotype turned up a few times. The chain combines TRBV29-1 with TRBJ2-3, with TRBD1 as a possible D gene (5 bases). Germline loops: CDR1 SQVTM, CDR2 ANQGSEA. The CDR3 spans 12 residues. V was cut by 4 bases and J by 5 bases, with 10 bases left in between. CDR3 amino acids: CSVVQGLDTQYF. Here the CDR3 DNA reads TGCAGCGTTGTCCAGGGCCTAGATACGCAGTATTTT.